Presented here are 22 T cell receptor beta chains from one specimen sequenced in a study of PD-L1 blockade in urothelial cancer. TCRdb keeps only in-frame clones here, not all; method: immunoSEQ multiplex PCR. The table lists about 100,000 clones, roughly nine tenths of them singletons. The sample was PBMCs, taken around atezolizumab (anti-PD-L1) treatment. These receptors all stem from a woman older than 75 with urothelial cancer.

This chain connects TRBV28 to TRBJ2-7; 7 nucleotides match TRBD2. This CDR3 has 14 amino acids. Germline trimming cut 8 bases from V and 5 bases from J; bases unmatched to any gene: 12. Germline CDR1 reads MDHEN; CDR2 reads SYDVKM. The CDR3 here is CASHTWEGLNEQYF. The CDR3, as DNA: TGTGCCAGCCACACCTGGGAGGGATTGAACGAGCAGTACTTC. The full variable domain, completed using reference TRBV28 and TRBJ2-7, is DVKVTQSSRYLVKRTGEKVFLECVQDMDHENMFWYRQDPGLGLRLIYFSYDVKMKEKGDIPEGYSVSREKKERFSLILESASTNQTSMYLCASHTWEGLNEQYFGPGTRLTVT.

This clone came up once. The rearrangement uses TRBV5-4 and TRBJ2-2; 9 bases match TRBD2. The V segment lost 0 bases and the J segment 0 bases; nucleotides outside the gene matches: 3. Germline CDR1 reads SGHNT; CDR2 reads YYREEE (reference sequence). The CDR3 spans 17 residues. CDR3 sequence: CASSLGLAGPNTGELFF. CDR3 bases: TGTGCCAGCAGCTTGGGGCTAGCGGGACCGAACACCGGGGAGCTGTTTTTT.

The chain carries TRBV7-6 and TRBJ2-1; 7 positions agree with TRBD2. CDR3 length: 14 amino acids. Looked up from germline, CDR1 is SGHVS and CDR2 is FNYEAQ. Trimming took 6 bases from V and 3 from J; bases not matched to a gene: 5. CDR3 residues: CASSPRTSYNEQFF. The DNA for the CDR3 is TGTGCCAGCAGTCCGCGGACTAGCTACAATGAGCAGTTCTTC.

This clone was detected a few times. V gene TRBV7-8 combines with J gene TRBJ2-1; 11 bases are a match to TRBD2. V shed 6 bases and J 2 bases; nucleotides not matched to a gene: 6. The CDR3 consists of 16 residues. Looked up from germline, CDR1 is SGHVS and CDR2 is FQNEAQ. The CDR3 sequence is CASSPTSGGPYNEQFF. The DNA of the CDR3 is TGTGCCAGCAGTCCAACTAGCGGGGGCCCCTACAATGAGCAGTTCTTC.

V and J are TRBV4-2 and TRBJ2-5, with D possibly being TRBD1 (6 bases). Trimming took 0 bases from V and 4 from J, leaving 15 bases between them. CDR1 LGHNA and CDR2 YNFKEQ come from the germline V gene. This CDR3 contains 16 residues. The CDR3 DNA is TGTGCCAGCAGCCAAGAAGGGACATCTCTTAGAGAGACCCAGTACTTC. Protein: CASSQEGTSLRETQYF.

The chain employs TRBV7-2 and TRBJ2-7; the D gene is possibly TRBD2 (6 bases). CDR3 length: 15 amino acids. The germline CDR1 and CDR2 sequences are SGHTA and FQGNSA. Trimming cost V 0 bases and J 3 bases, with 12 bases left between them. The DNA for the CDR3 is TGTGCCAGCAGCTTAGCCGATCAGCGGGTCTACGAGCAGTACTTC. Protein: CASSLADQRVYEQYF.

The V gene is TRBV6-6, the J gene TRBJ2-1; the D gene is possibly TRBD2 (5 bases). Trimming removed 4 bases from V and 0 bases from J, with 10 bases in between. This CDR3 region has 15 residues. CDR1 is MNHNY, CDR2 SVGAGI, per germline (reference sequence). The CDR3 spells CASSLLASSYNEQFF. The CDR3 DNA reads as TGTGCCAGCAGTTTATTAGCGAGCTCCTACAATGAGCAGTTCTTC.

V and J are TRBV27 and TRBJ1-5, with 7 nucleotides matching TRBD1. The germline CDR1 and CDR2 sequences are MNHEY and SMNVEV (reference sequence). CDR3 size: 15 residues. The V segment lost 3 bases and the J segment 7 bases; nucleotides outside the gene matches: 9. CDR3: CASSLADRAGQPQHF. The CDR3 DNA reads as TGTGCCAGCAGTTTGGCTGACAGGGCCGGCCAGCCCCAGCATTTT.

V and J are TRBV28 and TRBJ1-5, with 9 bases fitting TRBD1. Germline lookup yields CDR1 MDHEN and CDR2 SYDVKM. This CDR3 contains 14 residues. The trim removed 4 bases at V and 8 bases at J, leaving 6 bases unmatched. CDR3 DNA sequence: TGTGCCAGCAGTTCCTTGGGACAGGGTGAGCCCCAGCATTTT. Amino acids: CASSSLGQGEPQHF.

The gene calls are TRBV5-1 and TRBJ2-2, with 7 bases identical to TRBD1. There are 14 residues in the CDR3. V shed 3 bases, J shed 2 bases, and the junction held 1 base outside the gene matches. The germline V gene encodes CDR1 SGHRS and CDR2 YFSETQ. CDR3 amino acids: CASSWDSNTGELFF. CDR3 nucleotide sequence: TGCGCCAGCAGCTGGGACAGCAACACCGGGGAGCTGTTTTTT.

The rearrangement links TRBV4-2 to TRBJ2-7, with D unclear. Between the trimmed V and J ends, which lost 0 bases and 3 bases, there was a span of 9 bases. Germline lookup yields CDR1 LGHNA and CDR2 YNFKEQ. The CDR3 consists of 14 residues. CDR3 region: CASSQDLGVYEQYF. The CDR3 nucleotides read TGTGCCAGCAGCCAAGATCTAGGAGTCTACGAGCAGTACTTC.

This chain uses TRBV5-1 with TRBJ2-3; the D is unclear. V lost 0 bases and J lost 0, with 11 bases in between. This CDR3 contains 16 residues. Germline V lookup: CDR1 SGHRS, CDR2 YFSETQ. This CDR3 is CASSLASFGSTDTQYF. DNA for the CDR3: TGCGCCAGCAGCTTGGCGTCTTTCGGGAGCACAGATACGCAGTATTTT.

The CDR3 reads CASRKWTSGDYEQYF. DNA for the CDR3: TGTGCCAGCAGGAAGTGGACTAGCGGGGACTACGAGCAGTACTTC. The V gene is TRBV6-6, the J gene TRBJ2-7; TRBD2 agrees at 12 bases. Germline V CDR1 and CDR2: MNHNY, SVGAGI (reference sequence). This CDR3 has 15 residues. V dropped 6 bases and J dropped 3; count of bases not matched to a gene: 6.

CDR3 in DNA: TGTGCCAGCAGTGAAGGCACTAGCCCCGGGAGAGATACGCAGTATTTT. It translates to CASSEGTSPGRDTQYF. The chain couples TRBV6-1 to TRBJ2-3; possible D gene TRBD2, 6 bases. This CDR3 is built from 16 residues. V was cut by 1 base and J by 5 bases, with 16 bases left in between. CDR1 and CDR2 (germline): MNHNS, SASEGT.

This clone turned up a few times. This chain links TRBV5-1 with TRBJ2-3; 11 nucleotides line up with TRBD2. V was pared by 3 bases and J by 5 bases, with 8 bases of the junction left unmatched. Germline V gene lookup returns CDR1 SGHRS and CDR2 YFSETQ. The CDR3 is 16 amino acids. CDR3 loop: CASSSLAGGRGDTQYF. CDR3 DNA sequence: TGCGCCAGCAGCTCTTTAGCGGGAGGGCGAGGAGATACGCAGTATTTT.

This clone was recorded a few times. The V gene is TRBV6-5, the J gene TRBJ2-5, with unresolved D. The CDR3 runs to 11 residues. The germline V gene has CDR1 MNHEY and CDR2 SVGAGI. The V gene lost 3 bases and the J gene lost 5 bases, with 4 bases spanning the gap. CDR3 region: CASSYLETQYF. DNA of the CDR3: TGTGCCAGCAGTTATCTGGAGACCCAGTACTTC.

The gene calls are TRBV4-1 and TRBJ2-7, with TRBD2 as a possible D gene (6 bases). This CDR3 contains 15 residues. Deletions cut 0 bases from V and 10 bases from J, with 19 bases between. Germline V lookup: CDR1 MGHRA, CDR2 YSYEKL. Written as DNA, the CDR3 is TGCGCCAGCAGCCAAGAGGTCCAGCGGGCGGGCGGACAGTACTTC. Protein product: CASSQEVQRAGGQYF.

The chain has TRBV29-1 and TRBJ1-1; TRBD1 agrees at 9 bases. Trimming took 6 bases from V and 1 from J; bases not matched to a gene: 6. Germline-derived CDR1 and CDR2 are SQVTM and ANQGSEA. The CDR3 is 14 residues long. CDR3 in amino acids: CSVRETGGNTEAFF. The DNA of the CDR3 is TGCAGCGTCCGAGAGACAGGGGGGAACACTGAAGCTTTCTTT.

This sequence joins TRBV5-1 and TRBJ2-7, with 8 bases fitting TRBD1. Germline assignment: CDR1 SGHRS and CDR2 YFSETQ. Trimming removed 0 bases from V and 3 bases from J; junction bases left unmatched: 5. The CDR3 is 15 residues long. Written as DNA, the CDR3 is TGCGCCAGCAGCTTGGCGACAGGGGCGGACTACGAGCAGTACTTC. Translation: CASSLATGADYEQYF. Full variable domain (remainder filled in from reference TRBV5-1 and TRBJ2-7): KAGVTQTPRYLIKTRGQQVTLSCSPISGHRSVSWYQQTPGQGLQFLFEYFSETQRNKGNFPGRFSGRQFSNSRSEMNVSTLELGDSALYLCASSLATGADYEQYFGPGTRLTVT.

In regard to this clone: In the same sample, other DNA sequences code for this CDR3. The chain carries TRBV5-1 and TRBJ1-3, with 8 bases matching TRBD1. Germline CDR1 is SGHRS and CDR2 is YFSETQ. J gave up 4 bases and V 4 bases, and 4 bases lay outside the gene matches. The CDR3 sequence is 14 residues long. DNA of the CDR3: TGCGCCAGCAGCCCCGGGACAGGCGGAAACACCATATATTTT. Its translation: CASSPGTGGNTIYF.

On this clone: Distinct nucleotide sequences in the sample also encode this CDR3. This sequence joins TRBV5-1 and TRBJ1-5, with D perhaps matching TRBD1 (5 bases). Deletions cut 2 bases from V and 4 bases from J, with 10 bases between. The CDR3 has 14 residues. CDR1 and CDR2 (germline): SGHRS, YFSETQ. This chain's CDR3 is CASSLGGDNQPQHF. The CDR3 DNA is TGCGCCAGCAGCTTAGGAGGGGATAATCAGCCCCAGCATTTT.

This clone came up once. The gene calls are TRBV19 and TRBJ1-5, with TRBD1 as a possible D gene (6 bases). Trimming removed 3 bases from V and 7 bases from J, with 10 bases in between. Germline V CDR1 and CDR2: LNHDA, SQIVND (reference sequence). The CDR3 sequence is 13 residues long. The CDR3 DNA reads as TGTGCCAGTAGTATTGAAGGGGGACAGCCCCAGCATTTT. Amino acids: CASSIEGGQPQHF.